This TCR beta chain was observed in a study of regulatory T cells in long-lasting Graves disease. As for this clonotype: Its ends do not fully match the called genes, so a read error is possible.

Both iRepertoire HTBI primers and Arm-PCR of CDR3 regions were used to build the TCR beta libraries. TCRdb re-called the multiplex PCR reads through MiXCR, storing one row per CDR3 protein. The sample has over 200,000 distinct CDR3 sequences; 15% to 20% are singletons. Germline CDR1 and CDR2: SGHAT and FQNNGV. This CDR3 contains 17 residues. This sample's time point: newly diagnosed GD, antithyroid drugs for less than 3 months. PBMCs were the source of the RNA used for TCR sequencing. These same records also appear under a second study, on T cells in Graves' hyperthyroidism and ophthalmopathy. That paper states: Each patient was aged 18 to 65 and had newly diagnosed hyperthyroidism of under 2 months' duration. Initially, a first-round RT-PCR of the TCR CDR3 employed the HTBI primer set.

The source material was peripheral blood mononuclear cells (PBMCs), sampled at new diagnosis, from a patient treated with antithyroid drugs. The clonotype was recovered from a woman in her twenties or thirties with Graves disease. The chain recombines TRBV11-2 with TRBJ2-3; 11 bases match TRBD2. The CDR3 spells CASSQEGTSGRTDTQYF. For the CDR3, the DNA is TGCGCCAGCAGCCAAGAGGGGACTAGCGGCCGCACAGATACGCAGTATTTT.